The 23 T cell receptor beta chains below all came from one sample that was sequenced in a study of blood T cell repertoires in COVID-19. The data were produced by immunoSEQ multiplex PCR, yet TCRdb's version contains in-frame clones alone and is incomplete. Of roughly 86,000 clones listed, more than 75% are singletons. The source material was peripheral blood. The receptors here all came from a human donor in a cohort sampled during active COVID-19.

The CDR3 loop reads CATSDTLAGSTDTQYF. The CDR3 coding sequence is TGTGCCACCAGTGATACTCTAGCGGGGAGCACAGATACGCAGTATTTT. The rearrangement links TRBV24-1 to TRBJ2-3, with TRBD2 matching over 9 bases. This CDR3 contains 16 residues. Germline CDR1 reads KGHDR; CDR2 reads SFDVKD. With V trimmed by 3 bases and J by 0 bases, 3 bases remained unmatched.

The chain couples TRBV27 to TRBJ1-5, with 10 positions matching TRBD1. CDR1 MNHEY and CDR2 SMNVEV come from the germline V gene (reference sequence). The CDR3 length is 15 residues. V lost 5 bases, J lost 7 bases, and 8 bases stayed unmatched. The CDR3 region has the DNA TGTGCCAGCAGTGCACTCGGGACAGGGGACCAGCCCCAGCATTTT. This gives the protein CASSALGTGDQPQHF.

The CDR3 is CASSLDSRGAHEQYF. The DNA for the CDR3 is TGTGCCAGCAGCTTGGACTCGCGGGGGGCCCACGAGCAGTACTTC. This chain joins TRBV5-4 and TRBJ2-7, with 8 bases that match TRBD2. This CDR3 is built from 15 residues. With V trimmed by 0 bases and J by 5 bases, 7 bases remained unmatched. CDR1 and CDR2 (germline): SGHNT, YYREEE (reference sequence).

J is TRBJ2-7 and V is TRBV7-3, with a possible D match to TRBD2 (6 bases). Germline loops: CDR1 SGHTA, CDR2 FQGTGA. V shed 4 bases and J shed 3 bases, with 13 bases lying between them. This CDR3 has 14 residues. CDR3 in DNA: TGTGCCAGCAGCTCCGGGGGACCAATCTACGAGCAGTACTTC. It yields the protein CASSSGGPIYEQYF.

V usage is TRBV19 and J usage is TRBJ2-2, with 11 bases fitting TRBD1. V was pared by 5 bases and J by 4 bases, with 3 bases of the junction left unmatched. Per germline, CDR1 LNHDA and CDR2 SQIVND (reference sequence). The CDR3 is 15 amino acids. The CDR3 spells CASSPGTGGTGELFF. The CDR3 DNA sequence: TGTGCCAGTAGTCCCGGGACAGGGGGCACCGGGGAGCTGTTTTTT.

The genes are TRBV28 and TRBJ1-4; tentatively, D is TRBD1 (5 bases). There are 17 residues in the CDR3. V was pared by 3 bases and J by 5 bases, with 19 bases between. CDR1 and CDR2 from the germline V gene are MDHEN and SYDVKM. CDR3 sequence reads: CASSFGTWGLGNEKLFF. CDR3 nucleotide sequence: TGTGCCAGCAGTTTCGGGACTTGGGGGTTGGGGAATGAAAAACTGTTTTTT.

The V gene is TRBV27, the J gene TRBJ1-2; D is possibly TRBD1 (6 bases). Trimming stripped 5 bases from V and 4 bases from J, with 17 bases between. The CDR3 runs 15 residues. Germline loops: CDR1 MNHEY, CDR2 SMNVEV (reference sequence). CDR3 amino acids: CASSPRTATGYGYTF. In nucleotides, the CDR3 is TGTGCCAGCAGTCCAAGGACAGCAACGGGCTATGGCTACACCTTC.

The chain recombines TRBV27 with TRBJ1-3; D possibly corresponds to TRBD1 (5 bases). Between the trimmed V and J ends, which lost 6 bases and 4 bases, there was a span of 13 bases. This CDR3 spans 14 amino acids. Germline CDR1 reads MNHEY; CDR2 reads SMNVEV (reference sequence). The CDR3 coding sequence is TGTGCCAGCAGGAGGTCCGGGGGGGGAAACACCATATATTTT. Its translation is CASRRSGGGNTIYF.

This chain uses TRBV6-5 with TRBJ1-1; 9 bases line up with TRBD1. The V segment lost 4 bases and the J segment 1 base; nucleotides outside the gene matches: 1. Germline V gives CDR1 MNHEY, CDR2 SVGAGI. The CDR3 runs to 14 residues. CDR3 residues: CASSSTGGNTEAFF. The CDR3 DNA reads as TGTGCCAGCAGTTCGACAGGGGGGAACACTGAAGCTTTCTTT.

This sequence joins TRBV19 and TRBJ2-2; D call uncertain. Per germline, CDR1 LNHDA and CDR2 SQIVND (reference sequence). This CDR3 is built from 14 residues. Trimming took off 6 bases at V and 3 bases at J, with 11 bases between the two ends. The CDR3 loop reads CASSLRVHTGELFF. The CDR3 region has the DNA TGTGCCAGTAGCCTCCGGGTTCACACCGGGGAGCTGTTTTTT.

CDR3 loop: CASSQGRRETQYF. The CDR3 region has the DNA TGTGCCAGCAGTCAGGGTCGGCGGGAGACCCAGTACTTC. The chain joins TRBV28 to TRBJ2-5; D might be TRBD1 (5 bases). Germline values: CDR1 MDHEN, CDR2 SYDVKM. V shed 5 bases and J shed 5 bases, with 12 bases lying between them. This CDR3 is built from 13 residues.

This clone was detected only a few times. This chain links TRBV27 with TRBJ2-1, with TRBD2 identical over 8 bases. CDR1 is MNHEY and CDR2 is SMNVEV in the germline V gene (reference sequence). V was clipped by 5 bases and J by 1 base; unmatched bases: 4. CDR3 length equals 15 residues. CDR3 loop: CASSPRGDSYNEQFF. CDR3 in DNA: TGTGCCAGCAGTCCGCGGGGGGATTCCTACAATGAGCAGTTCTTC.

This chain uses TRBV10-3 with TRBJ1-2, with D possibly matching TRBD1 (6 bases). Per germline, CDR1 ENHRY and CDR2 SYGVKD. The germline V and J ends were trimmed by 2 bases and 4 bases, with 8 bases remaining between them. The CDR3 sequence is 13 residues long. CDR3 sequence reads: CAISEDRTYGYTF. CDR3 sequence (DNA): TGTGCCATCAGTGAGGACAGGACCTATGGCTACACCTTC.

The CDR3 sequence is CASSYSLQGWPSPLHF. CDR3 DNA: TGTGCCAGCAGTTACTCACTACAGGGTTGGCCTTCACCCCTCCACTTT. This chain connects TRBV6-5 to TRBJ1-6, with TRBD1 as a possible D gene (6 bases). The CDR3 contains 16 residues. V was clipped by 0 bases and J by 9 bases, with 15 bases between them. Germline V gene lookup returns CDR1 MNHEY and CDR2 SVGAGI.

CDR3 DNA: TGTGCCAGCAACAGGGGCAACTCTGGGGCCAACGTCCTGACTTTC. Its translation is CASNRGNSGANVLTF. This chain joins TRBV14 and TRBJ2-6, with 7 bases matching TRBD1. V was pared by 7 bases and J by 0 bases, with 3 bases of the junction left unmatched. Germline CDR1 and CDR2: SGHDN and FVKESK. This CDR3 contains 15 residues.

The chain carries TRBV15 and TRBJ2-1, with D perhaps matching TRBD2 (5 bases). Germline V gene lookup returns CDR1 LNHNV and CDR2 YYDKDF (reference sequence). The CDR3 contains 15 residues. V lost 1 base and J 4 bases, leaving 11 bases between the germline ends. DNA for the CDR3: TGTGCCACCAGCAGAGGAGGACTTTCATACAATGAGCAGTTCTTC. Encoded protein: CATSRGGLSYNEQFF.

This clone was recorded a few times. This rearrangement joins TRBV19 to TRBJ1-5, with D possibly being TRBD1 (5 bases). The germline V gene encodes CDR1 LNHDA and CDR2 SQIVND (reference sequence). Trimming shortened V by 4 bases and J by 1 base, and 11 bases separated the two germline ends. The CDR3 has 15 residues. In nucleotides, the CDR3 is TGTGCCAGTAGTAGGGGCGTCCTGAGCAATCAGCCCCAGCATTTT. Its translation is CASSRGVLSNQPQHF.

CDR3 residues: CASSQDGRGFRETQYF. CDR3 bases: TGCGCCAGCAGCCAAGACGGTCGAGGGTTCAGGGAGACCCAGTACTTC. This sequence joins TRBV4-1 and TRBJ2-5; the D gene is possibly TRBD2 (5 bases). Germline CDR1 is MGHRA and CDR2 is YSYEKL. V lost 0 bases and J lost 5, with 16 bases in between. The CDR3 spans 16 residues.

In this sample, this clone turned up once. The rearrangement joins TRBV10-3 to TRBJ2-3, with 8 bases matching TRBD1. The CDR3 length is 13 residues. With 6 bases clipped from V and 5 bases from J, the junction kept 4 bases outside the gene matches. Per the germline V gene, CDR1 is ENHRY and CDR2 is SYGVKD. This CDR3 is CAIRTGAGDTQYF. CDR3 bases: TGTGCCATCAGGACAGGGGCTGGAGATACGCAGTATTTT.

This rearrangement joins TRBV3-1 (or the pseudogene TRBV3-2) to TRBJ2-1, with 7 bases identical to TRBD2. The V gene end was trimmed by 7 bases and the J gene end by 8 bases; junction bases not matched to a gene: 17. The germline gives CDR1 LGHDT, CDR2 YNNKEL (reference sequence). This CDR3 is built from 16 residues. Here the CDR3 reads CASTPIGAGIGDEQFF. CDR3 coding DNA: TGTGCCAGCACCCCCATTGGAGCGGGGATCGGGGATGAGCAGTTCTTC.

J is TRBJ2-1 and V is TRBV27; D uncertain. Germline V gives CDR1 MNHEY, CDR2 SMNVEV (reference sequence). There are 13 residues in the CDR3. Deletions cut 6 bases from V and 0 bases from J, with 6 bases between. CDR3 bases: TGTGCCAGCAGCATAGCCTCCTACAATGAGCAGTTCTTC. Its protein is CASSIASYNEQFF.

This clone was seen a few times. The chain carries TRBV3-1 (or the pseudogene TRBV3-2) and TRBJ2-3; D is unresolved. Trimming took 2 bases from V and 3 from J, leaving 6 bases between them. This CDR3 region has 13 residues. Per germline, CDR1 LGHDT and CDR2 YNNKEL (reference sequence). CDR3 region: CASSQLVTDTQYF. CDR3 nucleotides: TGTGCCAGCAGCCAACTAGTAACAGATACGCAGTATTTT.

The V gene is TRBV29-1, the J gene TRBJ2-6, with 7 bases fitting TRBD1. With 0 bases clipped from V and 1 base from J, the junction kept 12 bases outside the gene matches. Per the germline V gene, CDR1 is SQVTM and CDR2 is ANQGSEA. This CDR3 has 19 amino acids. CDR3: CSVEDRAGGLFSGANVLTF. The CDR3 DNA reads TGCAGCGTTGAAGATCGGGCAGGGGGTTTATTTTCTGGGGCCAACGTCCTGACTTTC.